This TCR beta chain was sequenced for a study of immune evolution from preneoplasia to lung adenocarcinoma. Study details: HLA loss of heterozygosity: roughly 6.4% AIS, about 14% MIA, approximately 35% ADC, none AAH.

There are a few counts of this clone. No antigen is known for it. Study results and limitations: Top clone frequencies peaked in normal lung, apparently declining through invasive adenocarcinoma.

Germline V gene sequence: CDR1 SGDLS, CDR2 YYNGEE. This CDR3 has 13 residues. The V segment lost 3 bases and the J segment 7 bases; nucleotides outside the gene matches: 3. TCRdb's copy holds only in-frame clones and misses some; the assay was immunoSEQ multiplex PCR. The sample has some 15,000 clones, around 84% seen once. Material for sequencing was FFPE minimally invasive lung adenocarcinoma tissue. The chain has TRBV9 and TRBJ2-2, with 7 bases that match TRBD1. The clonotype comes from a person aged 60-80 years with lung adenocarcinoma. The CDR3 DNA follows: TGTGCCAGCAGCGAGGGGGCGGGCGGGGAGCTGTTTTTT. It translates to CASSEGAGGELFF.